This entry lists 13 T cell receptor beta chains sequenced from one sample in a study of somatic mutations in cytotoxic T cells in rheumatoid arthritis. The repertoire was sequenced with immunoSEQ multiplex PCR; TCRdb's copy has only in-frame clones and lacks some. The sample yields about 20,000 clones, 70% to 85% seen once. The sample comprised CD8+ T cells sorted from blood. The receptors come from a man aged 55 to 69 in good health.

This clone was recorded a few times. The chain has TRBV5-1 and TRBJ2-5; tentatively, D is TRBD2 (7 bases). The CDR3 spans 15 residues. Germline V CDR1 and CDR2: SGHRS, YFSETQ. Trimming shortened V by 4 bases and J by 5 bases, and 18 bases separated the two germline ends. DNA of the CDR3: TGCGCCAGCAGCCCTGGGGACACCGGGGGGGAGACCCAGTACTTC. Translated: CASSPGDTGGETQYF.

This sequence joins TRBV14 and TRBJ1-1, with a possible D match to TRBD1 (5 bases). In germline, CDR1 is SGHDN, CDR2 FVKESK. V was pared by 0 bases and J by 3 bases, with 29 bases between. The CDR3 runs to 21 residues. CDR3 amino acids: CASSQDSSHTGDPHLYTEAFF. The CDR3 DNA reads as TGTGCCAGCAGCCAAGATTCTTCACACACGGGGGACCCACACCTTTACACTGAAGCTTTCTTT.

The genes are TRBV2 and TRBJ2-5; D is unclear. Germline CDR1 and CDR2: SNHLY and FYNNEI. CDR3 length equals 15 residues. V lost 4 bases, J lost 4 bases, and 16 bases lay in between. The CDR3 bases are TGTGCCAGCAGTGGGTCTAGACTTGGCGGAGAGACCCAGTACTTC. This translates into CASSGSRLGGETQYF.

This chain uses TRBV18 with TRBJ2-7; D may be TRBD2 (7 bases). This CDR3 contains 15 residues. Trimming removed 3 bases from V and 0 bases from J, with 12 bases in between. CDR1 and CDR2 (germline): KGHSH, LQKENI. The DNA for the CDR3 is TGTGCCAGCTCACCCCCGGGGGGCCCCTCCTACGAGCAGTACTTC. It translates to CASSPPGGPSYEQYF.

The genes are TRBV19 and TRBJ2-7; maybe TRBD2 (6 bases). The CDR3 consists of 13 residues. V lost 3 bases, J lost 6 bases, and 12 bases lay in between. Germline CDR1 and CDR2: LNHDA and SQIVND (reference sequence). The CDR3 DNA is TGTGCCAGTAGTATCTCTAACGGGGGCGAGCAGTACTTC. It encodes CASSISNGGEQYF.

This clone rates as medium-sized. The V and J genes are TRBV15 and TRBJ1-5; D call uncertain. Deletions cut 3 bases from V and 2 bases from J, with 20 bases between. The CDR3 extends over 18 amino acids. CDR1 and CDR2 (germline): LNHNV, YYDKDF (reference sequence). The CDR3 loop reads CATSRPRGMGYGNQPQHF. CDR3 coding DNA: TGTGCCACCAGCAGGCCTCGGGGAATGGGATATGGCAATCAGCCCCAGCATTTT.

A few counts support this clone. The rearrangement uses TRBV4-1 and TRBJ1-2; maybe TRBD1 (5 bases). V lost 3 bases and J 8 bases, leaving 22 bases between the germline ends. The CDR3 runs to 16 residues. The germline V gene encodes CDR1 MGHRA and CDR2 YSYEKL. Written as DNA, the CDR3 is TGCGCCAGCAGCCAGGCCACGGGGGTGAGGGTTCTGGGCTACACCTTC. Translation: CASSQATGVRVLGYTF.

This clone was recorded only once. The rearrangement links TRBV18 to TRBJ2-7, with 8 bases that match TRBD1. This CDR3 region has 15 residues. Germline V gene lookup returns CDR1 KGHSH and CDR2 LQKENI. Losses at the gene ends were 4 bases for V and 6 bases for J; bases not matched to a gene: 11. Written as DNA, the CDR3 is TGTGCCAGCTCACTCCGGGACAGGTATCCCCTCGAGCAGTACTTC. Its protein product is CASSLRDRYPLEQYF.

This rearrangement joins TRBV4-3 to TRBJ2-3; D remains ambiguous. Germline values: CDR1 LGHNA, CDR2 YSLEER. There are 15 residues in the CDR3. V shed 0 bases and J shed 0 bases, with 7 bases lying between them. CDR3 residues: CASSQESRSTDTQYF. CDR3 nucleotides: TGCGCCAGCAGCCAAGAGTCGAGAAGCACAGATACGCAGTATTTT.

This clone was counted between two and nine times. V gene TRBV7-9 combines with J gene TRBJ2-2; D may be TRBD2 (6 bases). From germline, CDR1 is SEHNR and CDR2 FQNEAQ (reference sequence). Trimming took 5 bases from V and 3 from J, leaving 10 bases between them. The CDR3 spans 14 residues. DNA for the CDR3: TGTGCCAGCAGCCCCGGGACTCACACCGGGGAGCTGTTTTTT. Protein: CASSPGTHTGELFF. Complete variable domain (other parts from reference TRBV7-9 and TRBJ2-2): DTGVSQNPRHKITKRGQNVTFRCDPISEHNRLYWYRQTLGQGPEFLTYFQNEAQLEKSRLLSDRFSAERPKGSFSTLEIQRTEQGDSAMYLCASSPGTHTGELFFGEGSRLTVL.

A few counts support this clone. The chain is built from TRBV30 and TRBJ2-2, with 7 bases aligning to TRBD2. Germline lookup yields CDR1 GTSNPN and CDR2 SVGIG (reference sequence). The CDR3 extends over 13 amino acids. V dropped 1 base and J dropped 5; count of bases not matched to a gene: 1. CDR3 coding DNA: TGTGCCTGGAGTGACGGGGGGACCGGGGAGCTGTTTTTT. This codes for CAWSDGGTGELFF.

The chain has TRBV7-9 and TRBJ2-7; no reliable D call. The CDR3 sequence is 13 residues long. Looked up from germline, CDR1 is SEHNR and CDR2 is FQNEAQ (reference sequence). Trimming left V 1 base short and J 3 bases short, with 7 bases between. The CDR3 loop reads CASSLGSDYEQYF. The DNA of the CDR3 is TGTGCCAGCAGCTTAGGGTCAGACTACGAGCAGTACTTC. The entire variable domain, with the rest obtained from reference TRBV7-9 and TRBJ2-7, is as follows: DTGVSQNPRHKITKRGQNVTFRCDPISEHNRLYWYRQTLGQGPEFLTYFQNEAQLEKSRLLSDRFSAERPKGSFSTLEIQRTEQGDSAMYLCASSLGSDYEQYFGPGTRLTVT.

V and J are TRBV19 and TRBJ2-7, with D possibly being TRBD2 (6 bases). V was shortened by 4 bases and J by 2 bases, with 12 bases between the two germline ends. CDR3 length equals 14 residues. The germline V gene encodes CDR1 LNHDA and CDR2 SQIVND (reference sequence). The CDR3 reads CASSKLAYPYEQYF. The CDR3 DNA sequence: TGTGCCAGTAGTAAACTAGCTTACCCCTACGAGCAGTACTTC.